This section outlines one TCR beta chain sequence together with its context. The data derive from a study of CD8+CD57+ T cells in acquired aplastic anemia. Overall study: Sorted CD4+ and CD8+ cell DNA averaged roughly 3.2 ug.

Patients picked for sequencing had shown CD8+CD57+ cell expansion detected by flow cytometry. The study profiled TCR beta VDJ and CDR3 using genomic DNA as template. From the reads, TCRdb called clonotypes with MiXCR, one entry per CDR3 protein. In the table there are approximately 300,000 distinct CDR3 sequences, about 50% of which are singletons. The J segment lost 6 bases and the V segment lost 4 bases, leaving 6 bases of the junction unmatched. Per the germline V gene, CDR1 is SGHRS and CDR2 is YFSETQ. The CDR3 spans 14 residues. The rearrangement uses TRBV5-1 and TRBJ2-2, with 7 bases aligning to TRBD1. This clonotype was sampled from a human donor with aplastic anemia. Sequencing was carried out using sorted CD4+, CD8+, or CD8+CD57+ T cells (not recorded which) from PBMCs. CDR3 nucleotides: TGCGCCAGCAGCCGTAACAGGGGATCCGGGGAGCTGTTTTTT. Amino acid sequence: CASSRNRGSGELFF. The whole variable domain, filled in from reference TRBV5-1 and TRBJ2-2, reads KAGVTQTPRYLIKTRGQQVTLSCSPISGHRSVSWYQQTPGQGLQFLFEYFSETQRNKGNFPGRFSGRQFSNSRSEMNVSTLELGDSALYLCASSRNRGSGELFFGEGSRLTVL.